A single sample gave rise to the 21 T cell receptor beta chains below, sequenced in a study of T cell responses to AZD1222 COVID-19 vaccine. Profiled with immunoSEQ multiplex PCR; TCRdb holds only in-frame clones, not every one. Here the sample spans about 220,000 clones, approximately 94% being singletons. The specimen comprised peripheral blood, sampled on day 0 of MenACWY control vaccination. The receptors derive from an adult in good health.

J is TRBJ1-2 and V is TRBV27, with 11 bases matching TRBD1. V lost 2 bases and J lost 6; bases outside the gene matches: 11. Germline lookup yields CDR1 MNHEY and CDR2 SMNVEV (reference sequence). CDR3 size: 17 residues. In DNA form, the CDR3 reads TGTGCCAGCAGTTTAACTTCTGGACAGGGGGCTTGGAATGGCTACACCTTC. Translating gives CASSLTSGQGAWNGYTF.

This chain uses TRBV30 with TRBJ1-3; the match to TRBD1 covers 8 bases. The V gene's germline CDR1 is GTSNPN and CDR2 SVGIG (reference sequence). V lost 2 bases to trimming and J lost 7 bases; unmatched junction nucleotides: 7. The CDR3 sequence is 14 residues long. CDR3 sequence (DNA): TGTGCCTGGAGTTACGGACAGGGACGGAACACCATATATTTT. This encodes CAWSYGQGRNTIYF. Drawing the rest from reference TRBV30 and TRBJ1-3, the complete variable domain is SQTIHQWPATLVQPVGSPLSLECTVEGTSNPNLYWYRQAAGRGLQLLFYSVGIGQISSEVPQNLSASRPQDRQFILSSKKLLLSDSGFYLCAWSYGQGRNTIYFGEGSWLTVV.

The CDR3 nucleotides are TGCGCCAGCAGCGCTGGTGACAGGGGTGACTATGGCTACACCTTC. Protein product: CASSAGDRGDYGYTF. The chain is built from TRBV5-1 and TRBJ1-2; 8 bases match TRBD1. Germline V lookup: CDR1 SGHRS, CDR2 YFSETQ. V was pared by 4 bases and J by 3 bases, with 8 bases of the junction left unmatched. The CDR3 spans 15 residues.

The rearrangement uses TRBV18 and TRBJ2-5; D assignment may be TRBD1 or TRBD2 (7 bases each). Germline CDR1 and CDR2: KGHSH and LQKENI. The CDR3 totals 14 residues. Trimming shortened V by 3 bases and J by 5 bases, and 13 bases separated the two germline ends. For the CDR3, the DNA is TGTGCCAGCTCACCCAGGGGGGGCCTGGAGACCCAGTACTTC. Encoded protein: CASSPRGGLETQYF. Filled out from reference TRBV18 and TRBJ2-5, the complete variable domain reads NAGVMQNPRHLVRRRGQEARLRCSPMKGHSHVYWYRQLPEEGLKFMVYLQKENIIDESGMPKERFSAEFPKEGPSILRIQQVVRGDSAAYFCASSPRGGLETQYFGPGTRLLVL.

This chain joins TRBV6-5 and TRBJ2-5; 9 bases align to TRBD1. CDR1 MNHEY and CDR2 SVGAGI come from the germline V gene. The CDR3 has 14 residues. The trim removed 6 bases at V and 5 bases at J, leaving 7 bases unmatched. The CDR3 region has the DNA TGTGCCAGCAGGACAGGGGGGGCCGGGGAGACCCAGTACTTC. This gives the protein CASRTGGAGETQYF.

The V call is TRBV7-9, the J call TRBJ1-2; D possibly corresponds to TRBD1 (5 bases). V was trimmed by 3 bases and J by 7 bases, leaving 9 bases between them. The CDR3 covers 12 residues. CDR1 is SEHNR and CDR2 is FQNEAQ in the germline V gene (reference sequence). DNA of the CDR3: TGTGCCAGCAGCTTCGGTGGGGGTGGCTACACCTTC. Protein: CASSFGGGGYTF.

This clone was detected only a few times. The rearrangement joins TRBV24-1 to TRBJ2-3, with a possible D match to TRBD2 (5 bases). The CDR3 runs 15 residues. Germline-derived CDR1 and CDR2 are KGHDR and SFDVKD. The V end was cut by 3 bases, the J end by 6 bases, with 15 bases between. The CDR3 nucleotides are TGTGCCACCAGTGATAGTGGAACCACGGGGGATACGCAGTATTTT. This sequence encodes CATSDSGTTGDTQYF.

CDR3 in DNA: TGTGCCAGTCGAAGCCCAAATGAAAAACTGTTTTTT. Translated, it gives CASRSPNEKLFF. This rearrangement joins TRBV6-5 to TRBJ1-4; D not resolved. Between the trimmed V and J ends, which lost 9 bases and 5 bases, there was a span of 10 bases. The V gene's germline CDR1 is MNHEY and CDR2 SVGAGI. The CDR3 has 12 residues.

V gene TRBV7-2 combines with J gene TRBJ1-2; D is perhaps TRBD1 (6 bases). The CDR3 totals 15 residues. Germline V lookup: CDR1 SGHTA, CDR2 FQGNSA. Trimming took off 0 bases at V and 6 bases at J, with 14 bases between the two ends. In nucleotides, the CDR3 is TGTGCCAGCAGCTTAGCTGGCGGGGGGGCGGATGGCTACACCTTC. As protein: CASSLAGGGADGYTF.

The CDR3 spells CASNAGVTGANVLTF. The CDR3 DNA reads TGTGCCAGCAACGCAGGGGTTACTGGGGCCAACGTCCTGACTTTC. The rearrangement joins TRBV6-5 to TRBJ2-6; D is possibly TRBD1 (6 bases). CDR1 MNHEY and CDR2 SVGAGI come from the germline V gene. The CDR3 is 15 amino acids. V lost 7 bases, J lost 2 bases, and 12 bases lay in between.

This chain links TRBV7-2 with TRBJ2-1; perhaps TRBD1 as D (6 bases). From germline, CDR1 is SGHTA and CDR2 FQGNSA. Trimming cost V 4 bases and J 2 bases, with 12 bases left between them. The CDR3 has 15 residues. CDR3 nucleotides: TGTGCCAGCAGCTCCTTAGGGGGTACCTACAATGAGCAGTTCTTC. The encoded protein is CASSSLGGTYNEQFF.

CDR3 loop: CASSWTTGTGTDTQYF. In DNA, the CDR3 is TGTGCCAGCAGCTGGACAACCGGGACTGGCACAGATACGCAGTATTTT. This rearrangement joins TRBV7-9 to TRBJ2-3; D is perhaps TRBD2 (6 bases). CDR3 length: 16 amino acids. Germline CDR1 reads SEHNR; CDR2 reads FQNEAQ (reference sequence). Trimming stripped 4 bases from V and 1 base from J, with 15 bases between.

The chain carries TRBV4-2 and TRBJ2-2, with TRBD2 matching 15 bases. The CDR3 runs to 17 residues. J gave up 7 bases and V 2 bases, and 5 bases lay outside the gene matches. Germline CDR1 LGHNA, CDR2 YNFKEQ. The CDR3 protein is CASSQRTSGGARGELFF. The CDR3 DNA reads as TGTGCCAGCAGCCAACGGACTAGCGGGGGGGCCCGCGGGGAGCTGTTTTTT.

The chain links TRBV19 to TRBJ1-1; D may be TRBD1 (5 bases). V lost 5 bases to trimming and J lost 1 base, with 8 bases between them. The CDR3 has 13 amino acids. Germline CDR1 reads LNHDA; CDR2 reads SQIVND (reference sequence). The CDR3 here is CASSRQQNTEAFF. CDR3 nucleotides: TGTGCCAGTAGTCGACAGCAGAACACTGAAGCTTTCTTT.

V gene TRBV19 combines with J gene TRBJ1-1; the D is unclear. V was cut by 7 bases and J by 0 bases, with 18 bases left in between. Germline V gives CDR1 LNHDA, CDR2 SQIVND (reference sequence). The CDR3 spans 16 residues. The CDR3 nucleotides are TGTGCCAGTACCCTGGACCGGGAGGGATTGAACACTGAAGCTTTCTTT. Translating it yields CASTLDREGLNTEAFF. Together with reference TRBV19 and TRBJ1-1, the CDR3 gives the full variable domain: DGGITQSPKYLFRKEGQNVTLSCEQNLNHDAMYWYRQDPGQGLRLIYYSQIVNDFQKGDIAEGYSVSREKKESFPLTVTSAQKNPTAFYLCASTLDREGLNTEAFFGQGTRLTVV.

The CDR3 DNA follows: TGTGCCAGCAGCCCGGTTGGGGTAGGGGTGGAGACCCAGTACTTC. Protein product: CASSPVGVGVETQYF. V usage is TRBV11-2 and J usage is TRBJ2-5; a weak D match, TRBD1 (5 bases). Germline CDR1 SGHAT, CDR2 FQNNGV. The CDR3 covers 15 residues. The germline V and J ends were trimmed by 5 bases and 5 bases, with 18 bases remaining between them. The full variable domain, its missing parts supplied by reference TRBV11-2 and TRBJ2-5, is EAGVAQSPRYKIIEKRQSVAFWCNPISGHATLYWYQQILGQGPKLLIQFQNNGVVDDSQLPKDRFSAERLKGVDSTLKIQPAKLEDSAVYLCASSPVGVGVETQYFGPGTRLLVL.

V usage is TRBV5-1 and J usage is TRBJ2-1; the match to TRBD2 covers 11 bases. V lost 4 bases to trimming and J lost 8 bases; unmatched junction nucleotides: 8. Germline V CDR1 and CDR2: SGHRS, YFSETQ. The CDR3 contains 15 residues. In DNA, the CDR3 is TGCGCCAGCAGCGTGGCTAGCGGGGGGATCGATGAGCAGTTCTTC. This encodes CASSVASGGIDEQFF.

This chain joins TRBV4-3 and TRBJ1-4; 8 nucleotides match TRBD1. CDR3 length: 15 amino acids. Losses at the gene ends were 4 bases for V and 6 bases for J; bases not matched to a gene: 7. Germline CDR1 and CDR2: LGHNA and YSLEER. The CDR3: CASSPGQGRDEKLFF. The DNA of the CDR3 is TGCGCCAGCAGCCCCGGACAGGGTAGGGATGAAAAACTGTTTTTT.

The V gene is TRBV5-6, the J gene TRBJ1-5, with a possible D match to TRBD1 (6 bases). The germline CDR1 and CDR2 sequences are SGHDT and YYEEEE. The CDR3 has 15 amino acids. Trimming cost V 0 bases and J 2 bases, with 9 bases left between them. Here the CDR3 DNA reads TGTGCCAGCAGCTTGGAGGGACACGGCAATCAGCCCCAGCATTTT. Protein product: CASSLEGHGNQPQHF.

CDR3 nucleotides: TGCGCCAGCAGGGAACGGGGGAGCTCCTACAATGAGCAGTTCTTC. Its translation: CASRERGSSYNEQFF. This chain uses TRBV5-1 with TRBJ2-1; D is perhaps TRBD2 (6 bases). V lost 5 bases and J lost 0, with 12 bases in between. CDR3 size: 15 residues. The germline V gene encodes CDR1 SGHRS and CDR2 YFSETQ.

This clone was detected ten times or more. The chain is built from TRBV7-9 and TRBJ1-1, with D uncertain. The CDR3 covers 12 residues. Germline CDR1 and CDR2: SEHNR and FQNEAQ (reference sequence). Trimming took 1 base from V and 7 from J, leaving 7 bases between them. The CDR3 DNA sequence: TGTGCCAGCAGCTTAGGACGCGATGAAGCTTTCTTT. Translated: CASSLGRDEAFF.